These 17 T cell receptor beta chains came from one sample sequenced in a study of blood T cell repertoires in COVID-19. TCRdb keeps only in-frame clones here, not all; method: immunoSEQ multiplex PCR. The sample records 200,000 to 300,000 clones, almost 85% being singletons. Sequencing was performed on peripheral blood. The receptor source for this set is a man in his fifties with COVID-19, enrolled during active disease.

Regarding this clone: At one boundary the junction diverges from the germline segment, which might be a read error. The chain couples TRBV20-1 to TRBJ1-2, with D uncertain. Germline CDR1 and CDR2: DFQATT and SNEGSKA (reference sequence). The CDR3 is 11 residues long. DNA of the CDR3: TGCAGTGCTAATGTAAACTACGGCTACACCTTC. Protein sequence: CSANVNYGYTF.

CDR3 sequence: CSASVGLAVDTQYF. CDR3 bases: TGCAGTGCTAGTGTGGGACTAGCGGTTGATACGCAGTATTTT. The chain employs TRBV20-1 and TRBJ2-3; TRBD2 aligns across 11 bases. Germline V gene data show CDR1 as DFQATT and CDR2 as SNEGSKA (reference sequence). The V segment lost 3 bases and the J segment 6 bases; nucleotides outside the gene matches: 5. There are 14 residues in the CDR3.

As for this clone: The same CDR3 arises from other DNA sequences in this sample as well. The rearrangement links TRBV9 to TRBJ1-1; D gene unclear. The CDR3 sequence is 13 residues long. The germline gives CDR1 SGDLS, CDR2 YYNGEE. With 2 bases removed from V and 0 bases from J, the gap between germline ends came to 5 bases. The CDR3 nucleotides read TGTGCCAGCAGCGTTGCAGTGAACACTGAAGCTTTCTTT. Its protein is CASSVAVNTEAFF.

This chain joins TRBV7-3 and TRBJ1-2, with TRBD1 identical over 7 bases. The CDR3 is 13 amino acids. Germline CDR1 SGHTA, CDR2 FQGTGA. The trim removed 4 bases at V and 7 bases at J, leaving 6 bases unmatched. The CDR3 loop reads CASSSTGDGGYTF. The CDR3 nucleotides read TGTGCCAGCAGCTCCACAGGGGACGGTGGCTACACCTTC.

The chain couples TRBV14 to TRBJ2-3; D unclear. CDR1 and CDR2 (germline): SGHDN, FVKESK. This CDR3 has 15 residues. V lost 4 bases, J lost 0 bases, and 11 bases lay in between. The CDR3 DNA is TGTGCCAGCAGCCCAGGCAGGCTTAGCACAGATACGCAGTATTTT. Encoded protein: CASSPGRLSTDTQYF.

This clone was recorded a few times. Within the sample, other DNA sequences also encode this same CDR3. The CDR3, as DNA: TGTGCCAGCAGCTTGGGGGCAGGGGGGAACACCGGGGAGCTGTTTTTT. Protein: CASSLGAGGNTGELFF. The chain couples TRBV5-4 to TRBJ2-2, with 7 positions matching TRBD1. Unmatched junction bases numbered 3, after V lost 0 bases and J lost 1 base. CDR3 size: 16 residues. Germline V gene data show CDR1 as SGHNT and CDR2 as YYREEE (reference sequence).

The V gene is TRBV7-2, the J gene TRBJ1-1, with TRBD1 as a possible D gene (5 bases). CDR3 size: 13 residues. Germline-derived CDR1 and CDR2 are SGHTA and FQGNSA. Between the trimmed V and J ends, which lost 1 base and 7 bases, there was a span of 10 bases. The CDR3 protein is CASSLVGQGEAFF. The CDR3 region has the DNA TGTGCCAGCAGCTTAGTGGGGCAGGGTGAAGCTTTCTTT.

The chain employs TRBV24-1 and TRBJ2-4; 8 nucleotides line up with TRBD1. Trimming at V came to 2 bases and at J to 5 bases, leaving 16 bases not matched to a gene. The CDR3 consists of 19 residues. Germline V CDR1 and CDR2: KGHDR, SFDVKD. The CDR3 region is CATSDSLPPQQGVQNIQYF. CDR3 DNA sequence: TGTGCCACCAGTGATTCTCTCCCACCACAACAGGGGGTTCAAAACATTCAGTACTTC.

The V and J genes are TRBV6-5 and TRBJ1-2; TRBD1 aligns across 7 bases. In germline, CDR1 is MNHEY, CDR2 SVGAGI. The V and J ends lost 4 bases and 4 bases, in that order; junction bases with no gene match: 9. This CDR3 has 15 residues. The DNA for the CDR3 is TGTGCCAGCAGTTCTGACAGGGCCCTGTCCTATGGCTACACCTTC. The encoded protein is CASSSDRALSYGYTF.

The chain recombines TRBV5-4 with TRBJ2-1, with TRBD2 matching 10 bases. Germline assignment: CDR1 SGHNT and CDR2 YYREEE (reference sequence). V shed 0 bases and J 10 bases; nucleotides not matched to a gene: 1. The CDR3 is 13 amino acids. CDR3 nucleotides: TGTGCCAGCAGCTTGGTACTAGCGGGGGAGCAGTTCTTC. The encoded protein is CASSLVLAGEQFF. Combining the CDR3 with reference TRBV5-4 and TRBJ2-1 gives the whole variable domain ETGVTQSPTHLIKTRGQQVTLRCSSQSGHNTVSWYQQALGQGPQFIFQYYREEENGRGNFPPRFSGLQFPNYSSELNVNALELDDSALYLCASSLVLAGEQFFGPGTRLTVL.

The V and J genes are TRBV28 and TRBJ1-2; 8 bases fit TRBD1. The CDR3 is 10 residues long. CDR1 is MDHEN and CDR2 is SYDVKM in the germline V gene. J was trimmed by 13 bases and V by 6 bases; bases with no gene match: 4. This CDR3 reads CASSSDRVTF. The CDR3 coding sequence is TGTGCCAGCAGCTCGGACAGGGTCACCTTC.

The chain combines TRBV6-5 with TRBJ1-4; D remains unclear. The germline V and J ends were trimmed by 8 bases and 0 bases, with 7 bases remaining between them. The germline gives CDR1 MNHEY, CDR2 SVGAGI. The CDR3 has 13 amino acids. Here the CDR3 reads CASGVSTNEKLFF. DNA of the CDR3: TGTGCCAGCGGAGTTTCAACTAATGAAAAACTGTTTTTT.

This clone appeared once. The V call is TRBV19, the J call TRBJ1-5, with TRBD1 identical over 10 bases. This CDR3 has 14 residues. Looked up from germline, CDR1 is LNHDA and CDR2 is SQIVND (reference sequence). Germline trimming cut 7 bases from V and 6 bases from J; bases unmatched to any gene: 6. CDR3 region: CASIPTGGRQPQHF. DNA for the CDR3: TGTGCCAGTATCCCGACAGGGGGCCGTCAGCCCCAGCATTTT.

The CDR3 spells CASSQVWGRAPYEQYF. For the CDR3, the DNA is TGTGCCAGCTCACAGGTCTGGGGCAGGGCCCCCTACGAGCAGTACTTC. This chain connects TRBV18 to TRBJ2-7, with D tentatively TRBD1 (5 bases). This CDR3 is 16 amino acids long. Germline V gene sequence: CDR1 KGHSH, CDR2 LQKENI. Trimming pared 4 bases from V and 2 bases from J, leaving 18 bases between.

The chain employs TRBV28 and TRBJ2-5, with 7 bases identical to TRBD1. This CDR3 contains 12 residues. V dropped 8 bases and J dropped 5; count of bases not matched to a gene: 5. Germline assignment: CDR1 MDHEN and CDR2 SYDVKM. CDR3 amino acids: CASRNRGETQYF. The CDR3 DNA is TGTGCCAGCCGAAACAGGGGTGAGACCCAGTACTTC.

This clone was counted a few times. This chain uses TRBV4-3 with TRBJ1-2, with D possibly TRBD1 on 6 matching bases. The V and J ends lost 4 bases and 3 bases respectively, with 9 bases between them. CDR1 is LGHNA, CDR2 YSLEER, per germline. CDR3 length: 13 residues. CDR3 in DNA: TGCGCCAGCAGCCCGACAGGAGACTATGGCTACACCTTC. It is translated as CASSPTGDYGYTF.

A single count supports this clone. This rearrangement joins TRBV2 to TRBJ2-5, with 8 bases lining up with TRBD1. Trimming cost V 3 bases and J 5 bases; bases outside gene matches: 2. Germline V gene sequence: CDR1 SNHLY, CDR2 FYNNEI. The CDR3 is 13 residues long. In nucleotides, the CDR3 is TGTGCCAGCAGTGAGGCAGGGGGCGAGACCCAGTACTTC. Translation gives CASSEAGGETQYF. Drawing the rest from reference TRBV2 and TRBJ2-5, the complete variable domain is EPEVTQTPSHQVTQMGQEVILRCVPISNHLYFYWYRQILGQKVEFLVSFYNNEISEKSEIFDDQFSVERPDGSNFTLKIRSTKLEDSAMYFCASSEAGGETQYFGPGTRLLVL.